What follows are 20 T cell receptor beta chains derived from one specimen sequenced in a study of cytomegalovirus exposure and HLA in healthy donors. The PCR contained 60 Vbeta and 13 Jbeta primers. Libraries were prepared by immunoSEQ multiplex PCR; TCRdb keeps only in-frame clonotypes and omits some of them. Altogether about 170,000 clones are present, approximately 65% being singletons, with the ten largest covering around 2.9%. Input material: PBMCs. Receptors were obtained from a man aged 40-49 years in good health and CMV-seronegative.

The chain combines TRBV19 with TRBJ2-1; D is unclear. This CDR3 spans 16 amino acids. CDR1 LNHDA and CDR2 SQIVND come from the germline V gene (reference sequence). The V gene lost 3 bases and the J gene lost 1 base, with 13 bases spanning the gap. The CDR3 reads CASSMLPGQSYNEQFF. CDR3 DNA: TGTGCCAGTAGTATGCTACCGGGTCAATCCTACAATGAGCAGTTCTTC.

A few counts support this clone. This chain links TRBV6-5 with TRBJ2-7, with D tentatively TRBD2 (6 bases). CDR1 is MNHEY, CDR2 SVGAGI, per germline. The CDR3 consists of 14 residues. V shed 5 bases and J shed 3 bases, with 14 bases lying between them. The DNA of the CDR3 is TGTGCCAGCAGTACCTCGGCGGGGCTCTACGAGCAGTACTTC. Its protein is CASSTSAGLYEQYF.

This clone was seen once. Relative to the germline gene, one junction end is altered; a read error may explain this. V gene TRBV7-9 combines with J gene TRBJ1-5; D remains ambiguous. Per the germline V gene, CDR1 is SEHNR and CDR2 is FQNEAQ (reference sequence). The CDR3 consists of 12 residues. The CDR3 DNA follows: TGTTCCAGCAGCAGCGTCAATCAGCCCCAGCATTTT. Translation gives CSSSSVNQPQHF.

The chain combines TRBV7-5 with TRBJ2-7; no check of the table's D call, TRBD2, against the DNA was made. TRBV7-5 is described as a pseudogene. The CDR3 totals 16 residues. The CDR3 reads CARSSPRGGRFYEQYF. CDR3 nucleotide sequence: TGTGCCAGAAGCTCCCCTAGGGGGGGGAGATTCTACGAGCAGTACTTC.

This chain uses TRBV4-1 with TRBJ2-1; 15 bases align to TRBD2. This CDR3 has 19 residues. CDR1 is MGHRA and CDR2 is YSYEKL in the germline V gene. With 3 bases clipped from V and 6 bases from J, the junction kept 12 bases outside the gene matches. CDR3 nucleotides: TGCGCCAGCAGCCACCCCGTAGGACTAGCGGGAGGGCTAGGCAATGAGCAGTTCTTC. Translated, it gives CASSHPVGLAGGLGNEQFF.

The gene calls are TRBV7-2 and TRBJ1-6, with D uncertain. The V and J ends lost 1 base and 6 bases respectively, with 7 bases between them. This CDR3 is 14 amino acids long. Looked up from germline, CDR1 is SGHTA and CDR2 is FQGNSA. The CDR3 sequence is CASSLVIVNSPLHF. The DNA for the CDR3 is TGTGCCAGCAGCTTAGTAATAGTTAATTCACCCCTCCACTTT.

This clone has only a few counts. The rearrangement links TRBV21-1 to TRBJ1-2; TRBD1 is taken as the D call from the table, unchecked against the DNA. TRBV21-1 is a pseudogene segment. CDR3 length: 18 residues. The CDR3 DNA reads TGTGCCAGCAGCAAAGAGGGGAGACAGGGACATCGCGATAAGGGTTACACCTTC. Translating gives CASSKEGRQGHRDKGYTF.

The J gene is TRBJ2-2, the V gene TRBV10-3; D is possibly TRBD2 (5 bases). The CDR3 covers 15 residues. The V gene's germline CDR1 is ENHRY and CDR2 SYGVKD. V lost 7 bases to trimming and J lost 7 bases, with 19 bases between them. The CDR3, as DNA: TGTGCCATCACCCCGGACTCGGTCGGTGGCGGGGAGCTGTTTTTT. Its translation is CAITPDSVGGGELFF.

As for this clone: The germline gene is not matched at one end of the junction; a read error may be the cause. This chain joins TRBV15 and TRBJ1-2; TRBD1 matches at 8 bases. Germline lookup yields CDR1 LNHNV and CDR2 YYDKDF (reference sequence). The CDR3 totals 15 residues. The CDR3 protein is CATSRGLTGAYGHTF. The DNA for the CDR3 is TGTGCCACCAGCAGGGGATTGACAGGGGCCTATGGCCACACCTTC.

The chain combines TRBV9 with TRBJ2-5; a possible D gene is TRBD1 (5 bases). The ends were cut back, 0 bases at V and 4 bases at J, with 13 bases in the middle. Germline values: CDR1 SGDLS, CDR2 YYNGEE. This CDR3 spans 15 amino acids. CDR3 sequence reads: CASSVEGWGGETQYF. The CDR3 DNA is TGTGCCAGCAGCGTAGAAGGTTGGGGCGGAGAGACCCAGTACTTC.

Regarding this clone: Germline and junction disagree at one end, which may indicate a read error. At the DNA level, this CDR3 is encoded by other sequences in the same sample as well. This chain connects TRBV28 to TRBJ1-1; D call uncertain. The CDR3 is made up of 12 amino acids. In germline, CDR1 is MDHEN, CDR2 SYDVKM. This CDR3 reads CASSSMNTEAFF. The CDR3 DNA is TGCGCCAGCAGTTCTATGAACACTGAAGCTTTCTTT.

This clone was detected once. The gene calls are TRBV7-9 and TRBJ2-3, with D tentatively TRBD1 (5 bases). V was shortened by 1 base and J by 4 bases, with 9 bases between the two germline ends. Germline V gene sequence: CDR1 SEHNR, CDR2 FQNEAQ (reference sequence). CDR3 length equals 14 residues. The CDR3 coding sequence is TGTGCCAGCAGCTTAGATTGGGGCCCAGATACGCAGTATTTT. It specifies CASSLDWGPDTQYF.

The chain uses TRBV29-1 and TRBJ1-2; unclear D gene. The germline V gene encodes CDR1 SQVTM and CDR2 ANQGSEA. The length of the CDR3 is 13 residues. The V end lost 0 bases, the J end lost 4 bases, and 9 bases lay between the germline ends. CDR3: CSVEDGESYGYTF. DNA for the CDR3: TGCAGCGTTGAAGACGGGGAATCCTATGGCTACACCTTC.

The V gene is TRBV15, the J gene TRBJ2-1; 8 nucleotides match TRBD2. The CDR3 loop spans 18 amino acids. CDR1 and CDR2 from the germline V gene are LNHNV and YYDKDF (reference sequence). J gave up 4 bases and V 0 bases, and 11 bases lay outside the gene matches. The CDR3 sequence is CATSREPGGAGGYNEQFF. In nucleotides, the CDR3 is TGTGCCACCAGCAGAGAGCCGGGAGGGGCGGGGGGTTACAATGAGCAGTTCTTC.

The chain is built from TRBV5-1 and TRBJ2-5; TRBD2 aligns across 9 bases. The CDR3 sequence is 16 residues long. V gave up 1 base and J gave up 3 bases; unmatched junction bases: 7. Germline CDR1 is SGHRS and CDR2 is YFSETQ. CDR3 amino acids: CASSLRAGGREETQYF. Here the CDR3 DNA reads TGCGCCAGCAGCTTGCGTGCGGGGGGGCGGGAAGAGACCCAGTACTTC. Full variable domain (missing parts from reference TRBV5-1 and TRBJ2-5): KAGVTQTPRYLIKTRGQQVTLSCSPISGHRSVSWYQQTPGQGLQFLFEYFSETQRNKGNFPGRFSGRQFSNSRSEMNVSTLELGDSALYLCASSLRAGGREETQYFGPGTRLLVL.

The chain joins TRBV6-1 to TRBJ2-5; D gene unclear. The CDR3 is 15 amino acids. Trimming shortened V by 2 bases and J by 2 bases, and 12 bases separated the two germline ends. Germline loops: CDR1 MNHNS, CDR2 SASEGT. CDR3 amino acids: CASSEQVLRQETQYF. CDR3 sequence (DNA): TGTGCCAGCAGTGAACAGGTTTTGCGTCAAGAGACCCAGTACTTC.

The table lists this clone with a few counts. The CDR3 DNA is TGTGCCAGCAGCACCGGACAGGGGAGGGGTCAGCCCCAGCATTTT. It yields the protein CASSTGQGRGQPQHF. J is TRBJ1-5 and V is TRBV7-2, with 9 bases matching TRBD1. Germline V gives CDR1 SGHTA, CDR2 FQGNSA. The CDR3 contains 15 residues. V dropped 5 bases and J dropped 6; count of bases not matched to a gene: 8. Supplemented by reference TRBV7-2 and TRBJ1-5, the full variable domain reads GAGVSQSPSNKVTEKGKDVELRCDPISGHTALYWYRQSLGQGLEFLIYFQGNSAPDKSGLPSDRFSAERTGGSVSTLTIQRTQQEDSAVYLCASSTGQGRGQPQHFGDGTRLSIL.

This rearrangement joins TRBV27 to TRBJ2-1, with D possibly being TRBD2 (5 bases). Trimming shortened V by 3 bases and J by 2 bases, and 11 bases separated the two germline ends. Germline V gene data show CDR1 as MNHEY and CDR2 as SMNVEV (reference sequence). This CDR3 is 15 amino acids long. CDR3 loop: CASSFLERTYNEQFF. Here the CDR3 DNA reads TGTGCCAGCAGTTTTCTTGAGCGGACCTACAATGAGCAGTTCTTC.

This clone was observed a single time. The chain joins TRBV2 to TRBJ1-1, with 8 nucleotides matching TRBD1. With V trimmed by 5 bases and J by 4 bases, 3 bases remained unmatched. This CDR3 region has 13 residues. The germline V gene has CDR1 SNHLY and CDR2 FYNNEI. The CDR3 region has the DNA TGTGCCAGCAGTTCTACAGGGGGCACTGAAGCTTTCTTT. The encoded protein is CASSSTGGTEAFF.

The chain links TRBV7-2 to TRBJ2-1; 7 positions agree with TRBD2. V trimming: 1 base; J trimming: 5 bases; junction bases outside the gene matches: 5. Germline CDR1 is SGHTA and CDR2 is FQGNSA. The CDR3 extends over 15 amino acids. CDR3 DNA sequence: TGTGCCAGCAGCTTAGGGGGGAGGGCGGACAATGAGCAGTTCTTC. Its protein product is CASSLGGRADNEQFF.